This entry lists 4 T cell receptor beta chains sequenced from one sample in a study of human thymus T cells. During corrective heart surgery, resections were taken, and the thymus tissue came from them. Repertoires were generated with immunoSEQ multiplex PCR, while TCRdb's copy carries only in-frame clones and drops some. The sample holds roughly 130,000 clones, around 94% seen once. Sequenced: thymus tissue. These receptors originate from a boy younger than two with a congenital heart defect but otherwise immunologically healthy.

V usage is TRBV6-5 and J usage is TRBJ2-2; no firm D call. With 2 bases removed from V and 3 bases from J, the gap between germline ends came to 10 bases. The CDR3 extends over 15 amino acids. Germline values: CDR1 MNHEY, CDR2 SVGAGI. CDR3 residues: CASSYRFKHTGELFF. The CDR3 DNA reads as TGTGCCAGCAGTTACAGATTCAAACACACCGGGGAGCTGTTTTTT.

The chain uses TRBV19 and TRBJ2-7; 8 nucleotides match TRBD2. This CDR3 has 13 residues. V was pared by 3 bases and J by 4 bases, with 2 bases of the junction left unmatched. CDR1 and CDR2 from the germline V gene are LNHDA and SQIVND (reference sequence). CDR3 sequence (DNA): TGTGCCAGTAGTATCGAGCGGGAGTACGAGCAGTACTTC. Amino acid sequence: CASSIEREYEQYF. Drawing the rest from reference TRBV19 and TRBJ2-7, the complete variable domain is DGGITQSPKYLFRKEGQNVTLSCEQNLNHDAMYWYRQDPGQGLRLIYYSQIVNDFQKGDIAEGYSVSREKKESFPLTVTSAQKNPTAFYLCASSIEREYEQYFGPGTRLTVT.

This chain joins TRBV9 and TRBJ1-2, with 11 bases that match TRBD1. V was pared by 4 bases and J by 6 bases, with 5 bases of the junction left unmatched. Germline CDR1 reads SGDLS; CDR2 reads YYNGEE. The CDR3 spans 14 residues. The CDR3 bases are TGTGCCAGCAGCCCTGGGACAGGGGGAAATGGCTACACCTTC. Protein product: CASSPGTGGNGYTF. The full variable domain, its missing parts supplied by reference TRBV9 and TRBJ1-2, is DSGVTQTPKHLITATGQRVTLRCSPRSGDLSVYWYQQSLDQGLQFLIQYYNGEERAKGNILERFSAQQFPDLHSELNLSSLELGDSALYFCASSPGTGGNGYTFGSGTRLTVV.

V usage is TRBV7-2 and J usage is TRBJ2-5, with 10 nucleotides matching TRBD1. This CDR3 is built from 16 residues. V was pared by 3 bases and J by 3 bases, with 7 bases of the junction left unmatched. Per the germline V gene, CDR1 is SGHTA and CDR2 is FQGNSA. CDR3 nucleotide sequence: TGTGCCAGCAGCTTTTGTGAGGACAGGGGGAAAGAGACCCAGTACTTC. Amino acid sequence: CASSFCEDRGKETQYF.